This is a list of T cell receptor beta chains from one sample in a study of OX40 agonist ivuxolimab in advanced cancers. Assay: immunoSEQ multiplex PCR; the TCRdb copy retains only in-frame clones and omits some. In the table there are fewer than 60,000 clones, about 79% of which are singletons. Source: CD4+ or CD8+ T cells sorted from blood, taken in a trial of the OX40 agonist ivuxolimab. The receptors were gathered from an adult with an advanced solid tumor such as melanoma, head and neck, liver or kidney cancer. The CDR3 runs from the conserved cysteine through the conserved F or W. Fields, in order: J gene, clone size, D gene, V gene, CDR3 DNA, CDR3 protein. The D gene is left open where the match is weak. The listing skips clone size in some rows; elsewhere it reads once, few, many or a size class.

J: TRBJ2-7; size: .; D: .; V: TRBV28; DNA: TGTGCCAGCAGGCCCCCAGACAGTTTTTCCTACGAGCAGTACTTC; CDR3: CASRPPDSFSYEQYF
J: TRBJ1-6; size: once; D: .; V: TRBV7-9; DNA: TGTGCCAGCAGCTTAGGAGGGCTTTCAGGCGGTTCACCCCTCCACTTT; CDR3: CASSLGGLSGGSPLHF
J: TRBJ2-1; size: .; D: TRBD2; V: TRBV10-3; DNA: TGTGCCATCAGTGGTCTGCTAGCGGGAGTCGATGAGCAGTTCTTC; CDR3: CAISGLLAGVDEQFF
J: TRBJ2-1; size: once; D: TRBD2; V: TRBV7-2; DNA: TGTGCCAGCAGCCCAAGCGGGACCCACAATGAGCAGTTCTTC; CDR3: CASSPSGTHNEQFF
J: TRBJ2-7; size: .; D: .; V: TRBV9; DNA: TGTGCCAGCAGCGTAGGCCAGGCTGGCTCCTACGAGCAGTACTTC; CDR3: CASSVGQAGSYEQYF
J: TRBJ2-3; size: few; D: .; V: TRBV30; DNA: TGTGCCTGGAGTAGGTGGGATACGCAGTATTTT; CDR3: CAWSRWDTQYF
J: TRBJ2-2; size: .; D: TRBD2; V: TRBV2; DNA: TGTGCCAGCCTGGCACTAGCGGGAGGAGGCGGGGAGCTGTTTTTT; CDR3: CASLALAGGGGELFF
J: TRBJ1-1; size: .; D: .; V: TRBV28; DNA: TGTGCCAGCAGTTTCGAGGGTTACACTGAAGCTTTCTTT; CDR3: CASSFEGYTEAFF
J: TRBJ2-3; size: .; D: TRBD2; V: TRBV19; DNA: TGTGCCAGTAGTATAGGGGGTAGCGGGAGCAGCACAGATACGCAGTATTTT; CDR3: CASSIGGSGSSTDTQYF
J: TRBJ1-5; size: few; D: TRBD1; V: TRBV6-1; DNA: TGTGCCAGCCACAGGGGTGAGGATCAGCCCCAGCATTTT; CDR3: CASHRGEDQPQHF
J: TRBJ2-7; size: .; D: .; V: TRBV28; DNA: TGTGCCAGCACCCGGGGGTCCTACGGGCAGTACTTC; CDR3: CASTRGSYGQYF
J: TRBJ2-3; size: .; D: TRBD2; V: TRBV5-6; DNA: TGTGCCAGCAGCCCGGGACTAGCGGGAGCCACTAGCACAGATACGCAGTATTTT; CDR3: CASSPGLAGATSTDTQYF
J: TRBJ1-1; size: .; D: .; V: TRBV7-9; DNA: TGTGCCAGCAGCTCAGGAGGCCTTGAAGCTTTCTTT; CDR3: CASSSGGLEAFF
J: TRBJ2-5; size: .; D: .; V: TRBV7-7; DNA: TGTGCCAGCAGCTTTCGGCAGGGATGGAAAGAGACCCAGTACTTC; CDR3: CASSFRQGWKETQYF
J: TRBJ1-4; size: .; D: TRBD1; V: TRBV4-3; DNA: TGCGCCAGCAGCCAAGACTATCGATTAGTCGACAGGGGTCGGGAAAAACTGTTTTTT; CDR3: CASSQDYRLVDRGREKLFF
J: TRBJ2-7; size: .; D: .; V: TRBV30; DNA: TGTGCCTGGAGTGTCGGGTCAGGTCACGAGCAGTACTTC; CDR3: CAWSVGSGHEQYF
J: TRBJ2-7; size: once; D: TRBD1; V: TRBV2; DNA: TGTGCCAGCAGCCTGACAGGGGGTAGGTCCTACGAGCAGTACTTC; CDR3: CASSLTGGRSYEQYF
J: TRBJ1-1; size: .; D: .; V: TRBV18; DNA: TGTGCCAGCTCACCAGAAGGGCGAACTGAAGCTTTCTTT; CDR3: CASSPEGRTEAFF
J: TRBJ2-7; size: .; D: TRBD2; V: TRBV2; DNA: TGTGCCAGCAGTGAAGGATCTAGCGGGACCTACGAGCAGTACTTC; CDR3: CASSEGSSGTYEQYF
J: TRBJ2-2; size: .; D: TRBD2; V: TRBV19; DNA: TGTGCCAGTAGTATAGGAGCGGGGGCCGGGGAGCTGTTTTTT; CDR3: CASSIGAGAGELFF
J: TRBJ2-7; size: few; D: .; V: TRBV11-1; DNA: TGTGCCAGCAGCTTAGGTGGACGAGGCTACGAGCAGTACTTC; CDR3: CASSLGGRGYEQYF
J: TRBJ1-1; size: .; D: .; V: TRBV6-5; DNA: TGTGCCAGCAGTTACGGGGGCACTGAAGCTTTCTTT; CDR3: CASSYGGTEAFF
J: TRBJ1-2; size: few; D: .; V: TRBV9; DNA: TGTGCCAGCAGCGTAGCGCTTTCTAACTATGGCTACACCTTC; CDR3: CASSVALSNYGYTF